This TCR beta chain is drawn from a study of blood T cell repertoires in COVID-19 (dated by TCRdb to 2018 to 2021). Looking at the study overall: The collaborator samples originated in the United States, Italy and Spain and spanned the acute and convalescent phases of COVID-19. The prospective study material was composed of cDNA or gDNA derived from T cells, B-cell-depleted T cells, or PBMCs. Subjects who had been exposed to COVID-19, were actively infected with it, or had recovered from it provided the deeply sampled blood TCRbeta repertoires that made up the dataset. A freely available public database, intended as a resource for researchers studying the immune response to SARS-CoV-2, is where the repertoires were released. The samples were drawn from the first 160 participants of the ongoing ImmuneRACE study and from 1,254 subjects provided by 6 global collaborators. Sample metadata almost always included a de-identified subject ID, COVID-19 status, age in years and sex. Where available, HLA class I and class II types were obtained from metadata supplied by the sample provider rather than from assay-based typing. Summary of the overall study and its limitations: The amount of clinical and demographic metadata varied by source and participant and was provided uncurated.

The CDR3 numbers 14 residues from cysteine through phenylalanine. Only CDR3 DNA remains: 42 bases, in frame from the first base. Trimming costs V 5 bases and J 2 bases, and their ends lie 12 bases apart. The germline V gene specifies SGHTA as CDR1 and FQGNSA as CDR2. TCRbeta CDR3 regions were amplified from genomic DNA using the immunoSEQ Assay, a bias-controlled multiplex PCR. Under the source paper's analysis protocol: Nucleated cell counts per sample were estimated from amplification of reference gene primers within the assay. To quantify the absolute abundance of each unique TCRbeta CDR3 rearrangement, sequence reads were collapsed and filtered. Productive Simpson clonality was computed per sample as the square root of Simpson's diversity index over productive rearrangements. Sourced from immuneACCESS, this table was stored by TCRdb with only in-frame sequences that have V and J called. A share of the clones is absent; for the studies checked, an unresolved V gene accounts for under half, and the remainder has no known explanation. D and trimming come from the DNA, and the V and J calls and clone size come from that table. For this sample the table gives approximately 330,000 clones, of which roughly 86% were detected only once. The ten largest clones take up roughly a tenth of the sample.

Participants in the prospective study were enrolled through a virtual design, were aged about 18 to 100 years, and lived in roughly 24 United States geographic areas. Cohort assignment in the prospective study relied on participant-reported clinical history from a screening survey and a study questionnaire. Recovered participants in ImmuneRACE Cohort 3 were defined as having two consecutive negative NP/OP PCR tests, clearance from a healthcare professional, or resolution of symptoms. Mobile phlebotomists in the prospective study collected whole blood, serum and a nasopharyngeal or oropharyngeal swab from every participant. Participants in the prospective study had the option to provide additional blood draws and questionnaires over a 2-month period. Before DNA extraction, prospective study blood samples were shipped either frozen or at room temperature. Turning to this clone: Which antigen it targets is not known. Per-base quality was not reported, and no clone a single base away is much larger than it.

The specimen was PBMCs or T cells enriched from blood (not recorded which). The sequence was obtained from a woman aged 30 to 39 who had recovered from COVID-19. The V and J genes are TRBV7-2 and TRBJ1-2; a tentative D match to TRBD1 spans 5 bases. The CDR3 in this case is CASSADISNYGYTF. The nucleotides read TGTGCCAGCAGCGCGGACATTTCAAACTATGGCTACACCTTC.